This passage covers 28 T cell receptor beta chains from one sample sequenced in a study of OX40 agonist ivuxolimab in advanced cancers. Assay: immunoSEQ multiplex PCR; the TCRdb copy retains only in-frame clones and omits some. There are 40,000 to 50,000 clones in the sample; around nine tenths occur only once, and roughly 12% lies in the top ten. Source: CD4+ or CD8+ T cells sorted from blood, taken in a trial of the OX40 agonist ivuxolimab. The receptor source for this set is an adult with an advanced solid tumor such as melanoma, head and neck, liver or kidney cancer.

This clone was detected a few times. The gene calls are TRBV27 and TRBJ2-1; TRBD1 matches 8 bases. This CDR3 has 13 residues. The V segment lost 0 bases and the J segment 14 bases; nucleotides outside the gene matches: 6. Looked up from germline, CDR1 is MNHEY and CDR2 is SMNVEV (reference sequence). The CDR3, as DNA: TGTGCCAGCAGTTTATCGTTTAGACAGGGGAAGTTCTTC. Translating gives CASSLSFRQGKFF.

This clone appeared a single time. This chain joins TRBV30 and TRBJ2-1; the D gene is possibly TRBD2 (5 bases). V lost 3 bases and J 7 bases, leaving 10 bases between the germline ends. The germline V gene encodes CDR1 GTSNPN and CDR2 SVGIG (reference sequence). The CDR3 is made up of 12 amino acids. Written as DNA, the CDR3 is TGTGCCTGGAGGGGGAGTACGAATGAGCAGTTCTTC. It translates to CAWRGSTNEQFF.

The chain carries TRBV7-6 and TRBJ2-3; the D gene is possibly TRBD2 (7 bases). Germline CDR1 is SGHVS and CDR2 is FNYEAQ. The V and J ends lost 6 bases and 6 bases respectively, with 19 bases between them. The CDR3 contains 15 residues. CDR3 sequence reads: CASRGGAGASDTQYF. The CDR3 nucleotides read TGTGCCAGCAGGGGGGGGGCAGGAGCATCTGATACGCAGTATTTT.

This chain joins TRBV29-1 and TRBJ1-2; 11 bases line up with TRBD1. J was trimmed by 8 bases and V by 7 bases; bases with no gene match: 24. Germline values: CDR1 SQVTM, CDR2 ANQGSEA. The CDR3 consists of 18 residues. In nucleotides, the CDR3 is TGCAGCGGTGGCCCTGGACAGGGGGCTCCCTACTCCCTCAGAGGCTACACCTTC. It codes for CSGGPGQGAPYSLRGYTF. The full variable domain, completed using reference TRBV29-1 and TRBJ1-2, is SAVISQKPSRDICQRGTSLTIQCQVDSQVTMMFWYRQQPGQSLTLIATANQGSEATYESGFVIDKFPISRPNLTFSTLTVSNMSPEDSSIYLCSGGPGQGAPYSLRGYTFGSGTRLTVV.

The chain combines TRBV7-2 with TRBJ2-1, with D perhaps TRBD2 (5 bases). CDR1 SGHTA and CDR2 FQGNSA come from the germline V gene. The length of the CDR3 is 12 residues. V gave up 4 bases and J gave up 9 bases, with 10 bases separating them. The CDR3 DNA is TGTGCCAGCAGCTCCCCGGCGGGTGAGCAGTTCTTC. Its translation is CASSSPAGEQFF.

This chain uses TRBV4-2 with TRBJ1-6; 10 positions agree with TRBD1. The CDR3 extends over 17 amino acids. V lost 2 bases, J lost 4 bases, and 5 bases stayed unmatched. The germline V gene has CDR1 LGHNA and CDR2 YNFKEQ. The CDR3 DNA reads as TGTGCCAGCAGCCAAACGACAGGGGGCATTTATAATTCACCCCTCCACTTT. Translating it yields CASSQTTGGIYNSPLHF.

This chain connects TRBV2 to TRBJ1-1; no reliable D call. V shed 0 bases and J shed 5 bases, with 13 bases lying between them. The CDR3 extends over 15 amino acids. Germline V gives CDR1 SNHLY, CDR2 FYNNEI. The CDR3: CASSEARGQGTEAFF. DNA for the CDR3: TGTGCCAGCAGTGAAGCCCGCGGCCAAGGTACTGAAGCTTTCTTT. The variable domain in full, completed from reference TRBV2 and TRBJ1-1, reads EPEVTQTPSHQVTQMGQEVILRCVPISNHLYFYWYRQILGQKVEFLVSFYNNEISEKSEIFDDQFSVERPDGSNFTLKIRSTKLEDSAMYFCASSEARGQGTEAFFGQGTRLTVV.

This chain uses TRBV6-6 with TRBJ2-1, with 7 bases identical to TRBD2. CDR1 is MNHNY and CDR2 is SVGAGI in the germline V gene (reference sequence). With V trimmed by 7 bases and J by 7 bases, 16 bases remained unmatched. The CDR3 is 16 amino acids. The CDR3 here is CASTLTFERDRNEQFF. The CDR3 coding sequence is TGTGCCAGCACACTCACTTTCGAGCGGGATAGGAATGAGCAGTTCTTC.

This clone was recorded a few times. The genes are TRBV28 and TRBJ2-3; TRBD2 agrees at 8 bases. The germline V gene has CDR1 MDHEN and CDR2 SYDVKM. V lost 5 bases and J lost 0; bases outside the gene matches: 13. This CDR3 spans 18 amino acids. As DNA, the CDR3 is TGTGCCAGCAGTCCCATGGGCGGGGGGCACGCTAGCACAGATACGCAGTATTTT. It translates to CASSPMGGGHASTDTQYF.

This sequence joins TRBV7-9 and TRBJ1-1; no reliable D call. Per the germline V gene, CDR1 is SEHNR and CDR2 is FQNEAQ (reference sequence). The CDR3 consists of 13 residues. V was trimmed by 0 bases and J by 2 bases, leaving 4 bases between them. This CDR3 reads CASSLAGNTEAFF. Here the CDR3 DNA reads TGTGCCAGCAGCTTAGCGGGCAACACTGAAGCTTTCTTT.

The genes are TRBV21-1 and TRBJ1-1; TRBD1, the table's D call, was not compared with the DNA. TRBV21-1 is a documented pseudogene. The CDR3 runs to 16 residues. The CDR3 DNA reads as TGTGCCAGCAGCAAAGTTCCCGGGACAGGGCACACTGAAGCTTTCTTT. Translating it yields CASSKVPGTGHTEAFF.

CDR3 in amino acids: CASSRTGDEQFF. In DNA, the CDR3 is TGTGCCAGCAGCCGTACAGGGGATGAGCAGTTCTTC. This rearrangement joins TRBV9 to TRBJ2-1, with 7 bases identical to TRBD1. The CDR3 sequence is 12 residues long. J was trimmed by 8 bases and V by 4 bases; bases with no gene match: 3. The germline CDR1 and CDR2 sequences are SGDLS and YYNGEE.

V and J are TRBV4-1 and TRBJ2-1, with TRBD2 matching 9 bases. CDR3 size: 21 residues. CDR1 and CDR2 (germline): MGHRA, YSYEKL. Trimming cost V 1 base and J 10 bases; bases outside gene matches: 26. CDR3 protein: CASSQVPPGTSSGRSIEEQFF. The DNA of the CDR3 is TGCGCCAGCAGCCAAGTCCCTCCCGGGACTAGCAGTGGGAGATCTATAGAGGAGCAGTTCTTC.

J is TRBJ2-5 and V is TRBV7-6; 8 positions agree with TRBD1. TRBJ2-7 explains the end of the DNA better; the J call may be wrong. The CDR3 extends over 14 amino acids. Germline V gene data show CDR1 as SGHVS and CDR2 as FNYEAQ. CDR3 in amino acids: CASSFSTGDYEQYF. The CDR3 region has the DNA TGTGCCAGCAGCTTTTCGACAGGGGACTACGAGCAGTACTTC.

Within the sample, this clone is large. This sequence joins TRBV4-1 and TRBJ2-5; 7 bases fit TRBD2. The CDR3 covers 16 residues. CDR1 is MGHRA, CDR2 YSYEKL, per germline. Unmatched junction bases numbered 6, after V lost 2 bases and J lost 0 bases. CDR3 protein: CASSQMLAVYQETQYF. The DNA of the CDR3 is TGCGCCAGCAGCCAAATGCTAGCGGTGTACCAAGAGACCCAGTACTTC.

In DNA form, the CDR3 reads TGTGCCAGCAGCTTTGGCAGCACGCCAGCTAACTATGGCTACACCTTC. Its translation is CASSFGSTPANYGYTF. The chain uses TRBV7-8 and TRBJ1-2, with no clear D. There are 16 residues in the CDR3. Germline CDR1 is SGHVS and CDR2 is FQNEAQ. Trimming stripped 3 bases from V and 0 bases from J, with 14 bases between.

The genes are TRBV28 and TRBJ2-7, with no clear D. V lost 8 bases, J lost 0 bases, and 14 bases lay in between. Germline loops: CDR1 MDHEN, CDR2 SYDVKM. The CDR3 spans 14 residues. This CDR3 is CASPPKGGSYEQYF. CDR3 nucleotides: TGTGCCAGCCCTCCCAAAGGCGGCTCCTACGAGCAGTACTTC.

The chain carries TRBV4-1 and TRBJ2-1; TRBD2 is a possible D gene (6 bases). This CDR3 comprises 15 residues. The germline V and J ends were trimmed by 0 bases and 5 bases, with 11 bases remaining between them. In germline, CDR1 is MGHRA, CDR2 YSYEKL. The CDR3 nucleotides read TGCGCCAGCAGCCAAGAACTAGCAACCCACAATGAGCAGTTCTTC. Residues: CASSQELATHNEQFF.

The rearrangement uses TRBV27 and TRBJ2-1, with D unresolved. The CDR3 covers 15 residues. Deletions cut 5 bases from V and 3 bases from J, with 14 bases between. Per germline, CDR1 MNHEY and CDR2 SMNVEV (reference sequence). The CDR3 region is CASSPGLVGYNEQFF. CDR3 nucleotide sequence: TGTGCCAGCAGTCCCGGCCTAGTGGGCTACAATGAGCAGTTCTTC.

V gene TRBV7-8 combines with J gene TRBJ2-2; TRBD2 aligns across 8 bases. V dropped 1 base and J dropped 3; count of bases not matched to a gene: 13. The CDR3 runs 19 residues. Germline CDR1 and CDR2: SGHVS and FQNEAQ. The CDR3 reads CASSLGAQRELPDTGELFF. The CDR3 DNA reads TGTGCCAGCAGCTTAGGGGCCCAGCGGGAGCTCCCCGACACCGGGGAGCTGTTTTTT.

V usage is TRBV27 and J usage is TRBJ1-4; 9 bases line up with TRBD1. The ends lost 5 bases at V and 7 bases at J; junction bases unmatched: 5. This CDR3 has 14 residues. Germline CDR1 MNHEY, CDR2 SMNVEV (reference sequence). CDR3 protein: CASSNRQGVEKLFF. CDR3 in DNA: TGTGCCAGCAGTAATCGACAGGGGGTTGAAAAACTGTTTTTT.

The J gene is TRBJ2-5, the V gene TRBV7-2, with D tentatively TRBD1 or TRBD2 (7 bases each). Germline-derived CDR1 and CDR2 are SGHTA and FQGNSA. Trimming pared 4 bases from V and 5 bases from J, leaving 17 bases between. The CDR3 sequence is 15 residues long. The CDR3 region is CASSSPQGGKETQYF. In DNA, the CDR3 is TGTGCCAGCAGCTCCCCGCAGGGGGGGAAGGAGACCCAGTACTTC.

V and J are TRBV7-8 and TRBJ2-2, with no clear D. The V end lost 1 base, the J end lost 1 base, and 10 bases lay between the germline ends. The germline V gene has CDR1 SGHVS and CDR2 FQNEAQ. This CDR3 region has 16 residues. Here the CDR3 DNA reads TGTGCCAGCAGCTTAGTAGGGCGGCAGAACACCGGGGAGCTGTTTTTT. Translated, it gives CASSLVGRQNTGELFF.

V and J are TRBV10-2 and TRBJ1-5; 7 bases agree with TRBD1. The germline gives CDR1 WSHSY, CDR2 SAAADI. J lost 5 bases, V lost 1 base, and 11 bases had no gene match. The CDR3 is 17 residues long. The CDR3 coding sequence is TGCGCCAGCAGTGAGTGGCGTAGGCAGGGGGGCGATCAGCCCCAGCATTTT. It codes for CASSEWRRQGGDQPQHF.

The rearrangement uses TRBV6-5 and TRBJ2-2; D is uncertain. Deletions cut 4 bases from V and 3 bases from J, with 3 bases between. This CDR3 comprises 12 residues. CDR1 is MNHEY and CDR2 is SVGAGI in the germline V gene. In nucleotides, the CDR3 is TGTGCCAGCAGTTTTTACACCGGGGAGCTGTTTTTT. This encodes CASSFYTGELFF.

The rearrangement joins TRBV9 to TRBJ2-1; TRBD2 aligns across 13 bases. J was trimmed by 8 bases and V by 3 bases; bases with no gene match: 11. Germline lookup yields CDR1 SGDLS and CDR2 YYNGEE. There are 17 residues in the CDR3. The CDR3 nucleotides are TGTGCCAGCAGCGAGAACCACGGACTAGCGGGAGTGGATGAGCAGTTCTTC. Translated, it gives CASSENHGLAGVDEQFF.

The V and J genes are TRBV28 and TRBJ2-7; 11 nucleotides agree with TRBD2. The CDR3 length is 17 residues. The germline V gene encodes CDR1 MDHEN and CDR2 SYDVKM. Trimming cost V 5 bases and J 3 bases; bases outside gene matches: 12. CDR3 bases: TGTGCCAGCAGTCCCACACAACTAGCGGGGGTTATCTACGAGCAGTACTTC. Protein sequence: CASSPTQLAGVIYEQYF.

This clone was seen more than once but under ten times. Other DNA sequences of this sample code for an identical CDR3. This sequence joins TRBV7-9 and TRBJ1-5; D gene uncertain. This CDR3 is 12 amino acids long. V lost 3 bases to trimming and J lost 5 bases, with 5 bases between them. The germline CDR1 and CDR2 sequences are SEHNR and FQNEAQ (reference sequence). The CDR3 nucleotides are TGTGCCAGCAGCTTTTTGGATCAGCCCCAGCATTTT. Protein: CASSFLDQPQHF.